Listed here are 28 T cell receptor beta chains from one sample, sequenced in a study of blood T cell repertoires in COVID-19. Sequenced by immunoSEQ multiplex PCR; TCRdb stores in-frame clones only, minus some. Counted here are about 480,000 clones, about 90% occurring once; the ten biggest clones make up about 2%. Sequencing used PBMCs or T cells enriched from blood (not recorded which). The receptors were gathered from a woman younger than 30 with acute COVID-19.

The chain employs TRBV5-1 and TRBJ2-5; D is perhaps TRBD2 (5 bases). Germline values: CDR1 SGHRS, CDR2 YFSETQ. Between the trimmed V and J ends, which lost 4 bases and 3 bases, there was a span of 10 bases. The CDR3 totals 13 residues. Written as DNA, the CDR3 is TGCGCCAGCAGCCTTGGTAGCGAAGAGACCCAGTACTTC. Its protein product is CASSLGSEETQYF.

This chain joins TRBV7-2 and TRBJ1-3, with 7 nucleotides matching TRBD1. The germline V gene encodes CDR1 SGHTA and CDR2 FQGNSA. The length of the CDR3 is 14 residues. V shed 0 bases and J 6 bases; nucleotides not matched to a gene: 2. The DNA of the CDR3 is TGTGCCAGCAGCTTAGCAGGGACAGAAAACACCATATATTTT. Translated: CASSLAGTENTIYF.

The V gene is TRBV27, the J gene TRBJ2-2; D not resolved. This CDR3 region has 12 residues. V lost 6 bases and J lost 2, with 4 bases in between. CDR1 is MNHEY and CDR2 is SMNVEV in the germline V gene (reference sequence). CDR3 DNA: TGTGCCAGCAGAATAAACACCGGGGAGCTGTTTTTT. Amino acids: CASRINTGELFF.

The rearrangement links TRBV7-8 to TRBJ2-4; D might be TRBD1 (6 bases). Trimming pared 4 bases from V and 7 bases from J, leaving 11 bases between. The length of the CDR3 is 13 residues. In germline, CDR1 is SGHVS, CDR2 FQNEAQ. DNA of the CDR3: TGTGCCAGCAGCTCAGACAGGCACAACATTCAGTACTTC. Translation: CASSSDRHNIQYF.

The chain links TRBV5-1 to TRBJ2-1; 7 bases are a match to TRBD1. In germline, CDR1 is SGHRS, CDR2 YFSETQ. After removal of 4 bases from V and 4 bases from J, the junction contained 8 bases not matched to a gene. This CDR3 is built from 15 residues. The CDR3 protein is CASSPTGTDYNEQFF. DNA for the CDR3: TGCGCCAGCAGCCCCACCGGGACAGATTACAATGAGCAGTTCTTC.

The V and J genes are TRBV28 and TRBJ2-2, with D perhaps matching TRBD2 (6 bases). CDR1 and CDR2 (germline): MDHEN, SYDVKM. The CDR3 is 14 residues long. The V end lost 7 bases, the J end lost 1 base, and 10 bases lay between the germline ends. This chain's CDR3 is CASIGGLNTGELFF. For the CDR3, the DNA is TGTGCCAGCATTGGGGGACTGAACACCGGGGAGCTGTTTTTT. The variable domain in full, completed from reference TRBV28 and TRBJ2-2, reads DVKVTQSSRYLVKRTGEKVFLECVQDMDHENMFWYRQDPGLGLRLIYFSYDVKMKEKGDIPEGYSVSREKKERFSLILESASTNQTSMYLCASIGGLNTGELFFGEGSRLTVL.

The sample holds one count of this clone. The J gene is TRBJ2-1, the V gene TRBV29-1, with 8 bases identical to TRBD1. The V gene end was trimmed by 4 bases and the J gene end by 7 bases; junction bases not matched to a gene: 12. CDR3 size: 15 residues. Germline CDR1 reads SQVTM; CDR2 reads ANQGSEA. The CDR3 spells CSVGFRGRLWNEQFF. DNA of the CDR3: TGCAGCGTTGGGTTCAGGGGGCGTCTTTGGAATGAGCAGTTCTTC.

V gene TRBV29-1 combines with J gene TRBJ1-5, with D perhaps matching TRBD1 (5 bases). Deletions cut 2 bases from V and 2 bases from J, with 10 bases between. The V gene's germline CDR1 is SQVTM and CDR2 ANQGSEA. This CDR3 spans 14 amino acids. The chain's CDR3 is CSVESGNRNQPQHF. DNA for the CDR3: TGCAGCGTTGAATCAGGGAATCGCAATCAGCCCCAGCATTTT.

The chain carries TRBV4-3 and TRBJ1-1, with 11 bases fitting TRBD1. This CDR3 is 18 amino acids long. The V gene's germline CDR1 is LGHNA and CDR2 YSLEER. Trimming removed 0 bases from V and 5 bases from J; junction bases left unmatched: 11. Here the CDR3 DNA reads TGCGCCAGCAGCCAAGATTATTTTGGGACAGGGGGTAGTACTGAAGCTTTCTTT. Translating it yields CASSQDYFGTGGSTEAFF.

The CDR3 here is CAISQGQDNTEAFF. The CDR3 bases are TGTGCCATCAGCCAGGGACAGGACAACACTGAAGCTTTCTTT. The V call is TRBV10-3, the J call TRBJ1-1, with 8 bases lining up with TRBD1. V shed 6 bases and J 2 bases; nucleotides not matched to a gene: 5. Germline V gives CDR1 ENHRY, CDR2 SYGVKD. CDR3 size: 14 residues.

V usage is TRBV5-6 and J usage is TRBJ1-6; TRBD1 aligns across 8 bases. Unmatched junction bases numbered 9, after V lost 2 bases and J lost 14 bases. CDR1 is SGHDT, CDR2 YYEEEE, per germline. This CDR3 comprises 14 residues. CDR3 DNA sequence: TGTGCCAGCAGCTTTGGGACAGGAAATTCGGCCCTCCACTTT. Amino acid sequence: CASSFGTGNSALHF.

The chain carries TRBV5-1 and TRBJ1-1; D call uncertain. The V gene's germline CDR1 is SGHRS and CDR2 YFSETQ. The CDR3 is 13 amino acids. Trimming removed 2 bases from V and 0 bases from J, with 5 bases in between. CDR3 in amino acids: CASSFTVNTEAFF. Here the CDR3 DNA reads TGCGCCAGCAGCTTTACGGTGAACACTGAAGCTTTCTTT.

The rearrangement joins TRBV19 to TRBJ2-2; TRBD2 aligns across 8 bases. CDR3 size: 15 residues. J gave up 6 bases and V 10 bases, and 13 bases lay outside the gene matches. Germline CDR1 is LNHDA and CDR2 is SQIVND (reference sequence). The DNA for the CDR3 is TGTGCCACCAACCCCAATGGACTAGCATCCGGGGAGCTGTTTTTT. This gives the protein CATNPNGLASGELFF.

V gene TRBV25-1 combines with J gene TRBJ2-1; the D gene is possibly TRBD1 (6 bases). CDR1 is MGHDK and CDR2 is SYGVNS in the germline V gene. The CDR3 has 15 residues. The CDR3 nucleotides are TGTGACCCACCGTCGACAGGACCAGTAATGGATGAGCAGTTCTTC. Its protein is CDPPSTGPVMDEQFF.

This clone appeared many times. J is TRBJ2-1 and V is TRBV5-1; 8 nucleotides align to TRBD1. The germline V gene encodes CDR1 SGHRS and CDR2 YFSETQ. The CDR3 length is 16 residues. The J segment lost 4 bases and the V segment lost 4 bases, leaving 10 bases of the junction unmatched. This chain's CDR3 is CASSPQGAFDYNEQFF. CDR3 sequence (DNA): TGCGCCAGCAGCCCCCAGGGGGCCTTCGATTACAATGAGCAGTTCTTC.

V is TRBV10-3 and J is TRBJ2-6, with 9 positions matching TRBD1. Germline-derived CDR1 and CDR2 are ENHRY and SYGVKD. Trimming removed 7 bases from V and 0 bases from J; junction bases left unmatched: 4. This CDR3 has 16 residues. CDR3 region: CAITDRGSSGANVLTF. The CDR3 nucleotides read TGTGCCATCACTGACAGGGGGAGCTCTGGGGCCAACGTCCTGACTTTC.

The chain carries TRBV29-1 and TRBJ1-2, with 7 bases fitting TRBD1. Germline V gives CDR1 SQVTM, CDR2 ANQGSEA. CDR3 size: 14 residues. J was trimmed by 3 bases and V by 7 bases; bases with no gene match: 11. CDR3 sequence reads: CSASRQGDYYGYTF. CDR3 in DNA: TGCAGCGCCTCAAGACAGGGAGACTACTATGGCTACACCTTC.

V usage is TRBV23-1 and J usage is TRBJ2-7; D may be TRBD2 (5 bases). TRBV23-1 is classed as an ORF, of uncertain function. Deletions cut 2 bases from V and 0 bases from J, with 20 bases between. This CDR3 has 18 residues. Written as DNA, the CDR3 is TGCGCCAGCAGTCAACTAGCCCTGGCAGAACCTCTCTCCTACGAGCAGTACTTC. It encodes CASSQLALAEPLSYEQYF.

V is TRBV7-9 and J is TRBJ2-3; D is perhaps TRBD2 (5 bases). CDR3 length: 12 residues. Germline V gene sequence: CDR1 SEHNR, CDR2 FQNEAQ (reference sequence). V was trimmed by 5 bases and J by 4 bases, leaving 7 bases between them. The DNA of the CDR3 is TGTGCCAGCAGCCCCGGGGCAGATACGCAGTATTTT. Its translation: CASSPGADTQYF. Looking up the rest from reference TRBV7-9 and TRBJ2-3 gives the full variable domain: DTGVSQNPRHKITKRGQNVTFRCDPISEHNRLYWYRQTLGQGPEFLTYFQNEAQLEKSRLLSDRFSAERPKGSFSTLEIQRTEQGDSAMYLCASSPGADTQYFGPGTRLTVL.

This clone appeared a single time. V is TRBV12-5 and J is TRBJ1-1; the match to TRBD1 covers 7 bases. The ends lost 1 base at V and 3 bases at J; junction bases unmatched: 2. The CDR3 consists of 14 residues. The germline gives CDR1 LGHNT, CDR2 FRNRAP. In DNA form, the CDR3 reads TGTGCTAGTGGTTTGGGGGACAGACACACTGAAGCTTTCTTT. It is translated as CASGLGDRHTEAFF.

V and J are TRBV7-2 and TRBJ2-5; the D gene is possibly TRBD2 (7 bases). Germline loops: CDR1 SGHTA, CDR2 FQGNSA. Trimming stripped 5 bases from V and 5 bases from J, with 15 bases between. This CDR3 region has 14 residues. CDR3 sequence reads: CASSLTGGGETQYF. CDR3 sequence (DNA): TGTGCCAGCAGCCTAACTGGGGGGGGCGAGACCCAGTACTTC.

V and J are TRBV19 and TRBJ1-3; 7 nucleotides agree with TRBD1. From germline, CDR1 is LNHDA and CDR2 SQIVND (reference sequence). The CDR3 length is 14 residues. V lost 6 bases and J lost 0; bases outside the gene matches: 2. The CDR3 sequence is CASRGQSSGNTIYF. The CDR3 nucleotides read TGTGCCAGTAGGGGACAGAGCTCTGGAAACACCATATATTTT.

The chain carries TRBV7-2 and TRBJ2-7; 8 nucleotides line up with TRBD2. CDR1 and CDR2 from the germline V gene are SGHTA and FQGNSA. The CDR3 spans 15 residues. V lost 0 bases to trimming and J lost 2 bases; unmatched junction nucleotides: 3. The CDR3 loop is CASSLAAGGTYEQYF. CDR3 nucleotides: TGTGCCAGCAGCTTAGCTGCGGGAGGCACCTACGAGCAGTACTTC.

For the CDR3, the DNA is TGTGCCAGCAGCAGACTAGCGGGGGGGTACAATGAGCAGTTCTTC. The encoded protein is CASSRLAGGYNEQFF. The rearrangement links TRBV27 to TRBJ2-1, with 14 bases identical to TRBD2. The CDR3 sequence is 15 residues long. Germline V gives CDR1 MNHEY, CDR2 SMNVEV (reference sequence). V dropped 6 bases and J dropped 4; count of bases not matched to a gene: 2.

The CDR3 nucleotides read TGTGCCAGCAGTACTTATAGCAATCAGCCCCAGCATTTT. This encodes CASSTYSNQPQHF. The chain carries TRBV6-2 or TRBV6-3 and TRBJ1-5, with D hard to call. This CDR3 has 13 residues. Per germline, CDR1 MNHEY and CDR2 SVGEGT. The germline V and J ends were trimmed by 5 bases and 0 bases, with 5 bases remaining between them.

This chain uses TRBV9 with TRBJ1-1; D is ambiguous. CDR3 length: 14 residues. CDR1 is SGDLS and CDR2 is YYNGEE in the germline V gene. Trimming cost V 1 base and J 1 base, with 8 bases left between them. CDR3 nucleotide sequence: TGTGCCAGCAGCGTACTCACTGGGAACACTGAAGCTTTCTTT. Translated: CASSVLTGNTEAFF. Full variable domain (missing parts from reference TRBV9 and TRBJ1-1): DSGVTQTPKHLITATGQRVTLRCSPRSGDLSVYWYQQSLDQGLQFLIQYYNGEERAKGNILERFSAQQFPDLHSELNLSSLELGDSALYFCASSVLTGNTEAFFGQGTRLTVV.

DNA of the CDR3: TGTGCCAGCAGTTACCTAGGTAATAGCAATCAGCCCCAGCATTTT. Its protein is CASSYLGNSNQPQHF. V and J are TRBV6-2 or TRBV6-3 and TRBJ1-5; D is uncertain. The germline CDR1 and CDR2 sequences are MNHEY and SVGEGT. The CDR3 has 15 amino acids. V lost 2 bases and J 0 bases, leaving 8 bases between the germline ends.

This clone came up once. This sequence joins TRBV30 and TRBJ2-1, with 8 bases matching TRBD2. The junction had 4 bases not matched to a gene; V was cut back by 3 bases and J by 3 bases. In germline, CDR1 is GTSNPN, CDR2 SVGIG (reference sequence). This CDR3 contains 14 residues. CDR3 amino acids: CAWRGLEYYNEQFF. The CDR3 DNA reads TGTGCCTGGAGGGGACTAGAATACTACAATGAGCAGTTCTTC.